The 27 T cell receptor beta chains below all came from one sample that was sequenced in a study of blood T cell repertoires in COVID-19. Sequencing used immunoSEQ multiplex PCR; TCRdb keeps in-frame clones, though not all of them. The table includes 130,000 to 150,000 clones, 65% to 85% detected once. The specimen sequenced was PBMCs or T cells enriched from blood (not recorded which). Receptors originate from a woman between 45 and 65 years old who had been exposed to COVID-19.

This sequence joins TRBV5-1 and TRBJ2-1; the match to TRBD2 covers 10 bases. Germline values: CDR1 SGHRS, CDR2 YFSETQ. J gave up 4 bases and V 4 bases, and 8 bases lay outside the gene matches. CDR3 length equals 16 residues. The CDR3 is CASSKSGRAWYNEQFF. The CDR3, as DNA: TGCGCCAGCAGCAAGAGCGGGAGGGCCTGGTACAATGAGCAGTTCTTC.

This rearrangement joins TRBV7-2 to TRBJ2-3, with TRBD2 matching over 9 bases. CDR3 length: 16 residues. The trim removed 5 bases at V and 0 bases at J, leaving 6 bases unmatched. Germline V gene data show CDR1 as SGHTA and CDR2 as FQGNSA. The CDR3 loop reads CASSLGLAGSTDTQYF. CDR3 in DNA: TGTGCCAGCAGCCTCGGGCTAGCGGGGAGCACAGATACGCAGTATTTT.

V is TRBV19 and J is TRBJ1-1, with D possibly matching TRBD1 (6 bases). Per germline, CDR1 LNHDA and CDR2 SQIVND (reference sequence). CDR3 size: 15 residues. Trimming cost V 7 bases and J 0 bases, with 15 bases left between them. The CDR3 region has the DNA TGTGCCAGTATCGAAGGGGGACACATGAACACTGAAGCTTTCTTT. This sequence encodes CASIEGGHMNTEAFF. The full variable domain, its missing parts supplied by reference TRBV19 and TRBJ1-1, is DGGITQSPKYLFRKEGQNVTLSCEQNLNHDAMYWYRQDPGQGLRLIYYSQIVNDFQKGDIAEGYSVSREKKESFPLTVTSAQKNPTAFYLCASIEGGHMNTEAFFGQGTRLTVV.

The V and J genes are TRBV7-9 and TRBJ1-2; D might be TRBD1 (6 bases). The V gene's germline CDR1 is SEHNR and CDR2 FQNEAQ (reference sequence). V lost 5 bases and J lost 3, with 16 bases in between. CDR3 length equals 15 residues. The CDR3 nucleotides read TGTGCCAGCAGCCCCAGAGGGGGTGGGGACTATGGCTACACCTTC. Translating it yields CASSPRGGGDYGYTF.

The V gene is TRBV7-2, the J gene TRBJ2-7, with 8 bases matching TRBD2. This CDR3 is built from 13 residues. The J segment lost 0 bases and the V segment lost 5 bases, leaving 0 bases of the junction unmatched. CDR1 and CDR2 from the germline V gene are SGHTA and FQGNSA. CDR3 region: CASSRGGSYEQYF. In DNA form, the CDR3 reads TGTGCCAGCAGCCGGGGGGGCTCCTACGAGCAGTACTTC.

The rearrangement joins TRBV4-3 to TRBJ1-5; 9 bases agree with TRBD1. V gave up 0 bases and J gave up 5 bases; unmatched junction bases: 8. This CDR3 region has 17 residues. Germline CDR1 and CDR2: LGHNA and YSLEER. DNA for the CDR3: TGCGCCAGCAGCCAAGATATCGGGGGACAGGGATATCAGCCCCAGCATTTT. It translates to CASSQDIGGQGYQPQHF.

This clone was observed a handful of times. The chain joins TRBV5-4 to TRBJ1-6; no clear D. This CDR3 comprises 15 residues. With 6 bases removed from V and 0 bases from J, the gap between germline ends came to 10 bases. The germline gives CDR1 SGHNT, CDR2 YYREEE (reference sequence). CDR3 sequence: CASTLGGSYNSPLHF. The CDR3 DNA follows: TGTGCCAGCACCCTCGGCGGCTCCTATAATTCACCCCTCCACTTT.

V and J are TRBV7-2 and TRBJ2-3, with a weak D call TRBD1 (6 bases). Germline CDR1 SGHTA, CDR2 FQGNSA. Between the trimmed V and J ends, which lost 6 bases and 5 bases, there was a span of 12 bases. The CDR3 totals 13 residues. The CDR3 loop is CASSFRGGDTQYF. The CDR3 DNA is TGTGCCAGCAGTTTTAGAGGGGGAGATACGCAGTATTTT.

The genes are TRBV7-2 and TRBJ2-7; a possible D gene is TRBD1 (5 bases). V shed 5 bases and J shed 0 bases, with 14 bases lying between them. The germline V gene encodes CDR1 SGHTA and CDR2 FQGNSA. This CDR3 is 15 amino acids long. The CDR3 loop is CASSLYLDTSYEQYF. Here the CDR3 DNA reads TGTGCCAGCAGCCTATACCTGGACACCTCCTACGAGCAGTACTTC.

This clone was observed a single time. The CDR3 region has the DNA TGTGCCAGCAGCTCCCTAGCAGGACCCTACAATGAGCAGTTCTTC. It encodes CASSSLAGPYNEQFF. The chain has TRBV6-2 or TRBV6-3 and TRBJ2-1, with D perhaps TRBD2 (5 bases). Germline CDR1 reads MNHEY; CDR2 reads SVGEGT. Trimming stripped 6 bases from V and 2 bases from J, with 14 bases between. This CDR3 is 15 amino acids long.

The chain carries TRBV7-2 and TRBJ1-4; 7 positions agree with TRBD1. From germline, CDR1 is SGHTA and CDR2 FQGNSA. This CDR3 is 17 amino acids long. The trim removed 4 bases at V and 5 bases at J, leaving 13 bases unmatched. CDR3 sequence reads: CASSSHRSGTENEKLFF. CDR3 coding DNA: TGTGCCAGCAGCTCCCATCGTAGCGGGACAGAGAATGAAAAACTGTTTTTT.

In DNA, the CDR3 is TGTGCCAGCAGCTATAGGACAGGGCAAGGGGAGACCCAGTACTTC. It encodes CASSYRTGQGETQYF. The chain uses TRBV5-4 and TRBJ2-5; 8 bases agree with TRBD1. With 3 bases clipped from V and 5 bases from J, the junction kept 9 bases outside the gene matches. The CDR3 spans 15 residues. Germline CDR1 is SGHNT and CDR2 is YYREEE (reference sequence).

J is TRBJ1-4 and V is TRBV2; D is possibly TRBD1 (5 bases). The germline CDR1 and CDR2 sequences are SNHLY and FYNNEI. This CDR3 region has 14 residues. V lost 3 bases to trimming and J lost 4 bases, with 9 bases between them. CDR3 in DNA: TGTGCCAGCAGTGACCAGGGATTTAATGAAAAACTGTTTTTT. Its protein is CASSDQGFNEKLFF.

In DNA form, the CDR3 reads TGTGCCAGCAGCATCCCAGGGCCCTCTGGAAACACCATATATTTT. Protein sequence: CASSIPGPSGNTIYF. The chain has TRBV21-1 and TRBJ1-3; TRBD1, as called in the table, went unchecked against the DNA. TRBV21-1 is shown as a pseudogene. The length of the CDR3 is 15 residues.

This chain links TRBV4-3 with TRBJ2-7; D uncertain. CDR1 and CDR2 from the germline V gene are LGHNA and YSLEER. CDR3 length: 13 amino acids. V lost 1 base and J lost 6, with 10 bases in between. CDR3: CASSQAVAREQYF. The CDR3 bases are TGCGCCAGCAGCCAAGCTGTAGCCCGCGAGCAGTACTTC.

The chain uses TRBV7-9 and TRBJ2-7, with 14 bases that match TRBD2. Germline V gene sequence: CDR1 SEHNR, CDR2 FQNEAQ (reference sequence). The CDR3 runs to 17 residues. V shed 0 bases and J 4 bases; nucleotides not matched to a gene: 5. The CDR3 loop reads CASSLAGGLAGAYEQYF. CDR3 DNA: TGTGCCAGCAGCTTAGCTGGGGGACTAGCGGGAGCGTACGAGCAGTACTTC.

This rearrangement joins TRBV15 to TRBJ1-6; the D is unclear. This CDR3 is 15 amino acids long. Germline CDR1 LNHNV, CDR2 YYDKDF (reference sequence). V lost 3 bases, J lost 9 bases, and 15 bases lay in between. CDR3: CATSRGGGRGSPLHF. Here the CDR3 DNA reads TGTGCCACCAGCAGGGGTGGAGGGCGGGGTTCACCCCTCCACTTT.

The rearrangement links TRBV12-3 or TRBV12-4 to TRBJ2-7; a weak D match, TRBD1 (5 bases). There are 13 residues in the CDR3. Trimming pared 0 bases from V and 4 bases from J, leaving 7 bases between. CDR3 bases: TGTGCCAGCAGTTTAGCGGGGCCTTACGAGCAGTACTTC. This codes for CASSLAGPYEQYF.

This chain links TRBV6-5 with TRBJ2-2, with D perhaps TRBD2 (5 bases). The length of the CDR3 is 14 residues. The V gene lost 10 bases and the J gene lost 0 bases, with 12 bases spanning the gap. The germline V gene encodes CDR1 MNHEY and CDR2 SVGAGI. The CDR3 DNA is TGTGCCACCCGGGGAGCATCGAACACCGGGGAGCTGTTTTTT. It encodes CATRGASNTGELFF.

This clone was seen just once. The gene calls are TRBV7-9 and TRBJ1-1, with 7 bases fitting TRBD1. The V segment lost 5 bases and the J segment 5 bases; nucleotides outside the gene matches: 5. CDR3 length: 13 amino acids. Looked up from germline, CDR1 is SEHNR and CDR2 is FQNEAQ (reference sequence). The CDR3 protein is CASSRMTGTEAFF. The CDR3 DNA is TGTGCCAGCAGCCGGATGACAGGGACTGAAGCTTTCTTT.

The CDR3 spells CASRTTFSGNTIYF. CDR3 nucleotides: TGTGCCAGCAGGACAACTTTCTCTGGAAACACCATATATTTT. The chain couples TRBV6-5 to TRBJ1-3; no clear D. Germline values: CDR1 MNHEY, CDR2 SVGAGI. Trimming removed 6 bases at V and 0 bases at J, with 9 bases between. The CDR3 totals 14 residues.

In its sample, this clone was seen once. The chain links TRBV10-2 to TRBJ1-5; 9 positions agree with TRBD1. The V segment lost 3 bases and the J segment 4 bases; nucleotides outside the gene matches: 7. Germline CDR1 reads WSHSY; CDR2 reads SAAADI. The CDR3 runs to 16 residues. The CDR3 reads CASSDGTGSRNQPQHF. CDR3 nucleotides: TGCGCCAGCAGTGATGGGACAGGGAGCCGAAATCAGCCCCAGCATTTT.

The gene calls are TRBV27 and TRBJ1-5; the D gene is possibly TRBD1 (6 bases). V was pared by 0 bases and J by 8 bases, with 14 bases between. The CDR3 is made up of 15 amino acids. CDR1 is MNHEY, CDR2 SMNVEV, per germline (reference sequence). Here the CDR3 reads CASSLSGQGYEPQHF. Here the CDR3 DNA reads TGTGCCAGCAGTTTATCAGGGCAGGGGTACGAGCCCCAGCATTTT.

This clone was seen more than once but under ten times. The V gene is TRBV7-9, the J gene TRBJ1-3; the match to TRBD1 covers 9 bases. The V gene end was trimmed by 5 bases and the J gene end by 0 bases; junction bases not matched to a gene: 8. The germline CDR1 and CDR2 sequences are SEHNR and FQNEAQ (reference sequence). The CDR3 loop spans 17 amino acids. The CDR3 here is CASSLAQGASSGNTIYF. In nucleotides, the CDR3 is TGTGCCAGCAGCCTCGCACAGGGGGCCAGCTCTGGAAACACCATATATTTT.

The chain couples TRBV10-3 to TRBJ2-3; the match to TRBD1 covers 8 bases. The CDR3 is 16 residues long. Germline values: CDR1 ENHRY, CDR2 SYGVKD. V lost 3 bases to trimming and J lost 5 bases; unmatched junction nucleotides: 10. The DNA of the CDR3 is TGTGCCATCAGTGACAGGGGGCCTTCAACAGGAGATACGCAGTATTTT. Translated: CAISDRGPSTGDTQYF.

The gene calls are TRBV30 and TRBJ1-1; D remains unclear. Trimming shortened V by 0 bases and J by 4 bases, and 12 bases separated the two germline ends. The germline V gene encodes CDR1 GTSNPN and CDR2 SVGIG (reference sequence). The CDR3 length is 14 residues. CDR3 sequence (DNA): TGTGCCTGGAGTGTCCCATTCCCGGGCACTGAAGCTTTCTTT. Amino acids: CAWSVPFPGTEAFF.

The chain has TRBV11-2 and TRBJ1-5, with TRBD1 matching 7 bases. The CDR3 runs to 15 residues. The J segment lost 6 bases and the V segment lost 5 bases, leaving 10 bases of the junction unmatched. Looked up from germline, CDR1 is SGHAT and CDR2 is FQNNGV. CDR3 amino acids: CASSEQKGQFQPQHF. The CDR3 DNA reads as TGTGCCAGCAGCGAGCAGAAGGGACAGTTTCAGCCCCAGCATTTT.